A single sample is the source of the 22 T cell receptor beta chains below, sequenced in a study of CXCR3-negative and CXCR3-positive naive CD8 T cells. Findings and limits, study-wide: When CXCR3-positive naive cells were set against CXCR3-negative naive cells, the former had more hydrophobic TRB CDR3s.

Libraries were UMI-labeled 5' RACE TRB cDNA. TCRdb reprocessed the 5' RACE reads and reports one entry per CDR3 protein, with no DNA. The specimen's table records thousands of distinct CDR3 sequences. These receptors have no identified antigens. The sample was naive CXCR3+ CD8+ T cells from blood. Subset meaning: CD45RO-CCR7+CD27+CD95- naive CD8+ T cells expressing CXCR3 (TNR3+). The receptor source for this set is a human donor in good health. Some clones in this sample may be carry-over from other donors' samples.

The chain is built from TRBV7-6 and TRBJ2-7; TCRdb's D call, TRBD2, is unchecked because there is no DNA. The germline V gene has CDR1 SGHVS and CDR2 FNYEAQ. The CDR3 covers 15 residues. This CDR3 is CASSITSGRAYEQYF.

The chain joins TRBV11-1 to TRBJ2-7; TCRdb calls TRBD2, which cannot be checked without DNA. Germline lookup yields CDR1 SGHAT and CDR2 FQDESV (reference sequence). CDR3 length: 15 amino acids. The CDR3 region is CASSGLAGFAYEQYF.

This clonotype counts as medium-sized by frequency. The genes are TRBV10-3 and TRBJ2-7; TCRdb gives TRBD2 as the D gene, but with no DNA this cannot be confirmed. The CDR3 is made up of 13 amino acids. The V gene's germline CDR1 is ENHRY and CDR2 SYGVKD. CDR3: CASSAGGSYEQYF.

V is TRBV29-1 and J is TRBJ2-2; TCRdb outputs TRBD1, but without DNA this stays unchecked. The V gene's germline CDR1 is SQVTM and CDR2 ANQGSEA. There are 12 residues in the CDR3. This chain's CDR3 is CSVGTNTGELFF.

The V and J genes are TRBV3-1 and TRBJ1-2. Germline loops: CDR1 LGHDT, CDR2 YNNKEL (reference sequence). CDR3 length: 11 residues. The CDR3 loop reads CASSQSALYTF.

J is TRBJ1-4 and V is TRBV7-6; TCRdb returns TRBD1, unconfirmable since there is no DNA. Germline V gene lookup returns CDR1 SGHVS and CDR2 FNYEAQ. CDR3 length equals 15 residues. CDR3 region: CASSSTGGVNEKLFF. Full variable domain (rest looked up from reference TRBV7-6 and TRBJ1-4): GAGVSQSPRYKVTKRGQDVALRCDPISGHVSLYWYRQALGQGPEFLTYFNYEAQQDKSGLPNDRFSAERPEGSISTLTIQRTEQRDSAMYRCASSSTGGVNEKLFFGSGTQLSVL.

The gene calls are TRBV15 and TRBJ2-1; the D call from TCRdb, TRBD2, cannot be confirmed without DNA. The CDR3 has 17 amino acids. The germline CDR1 and CDR2 sequences are LNHNV and YYDKDF (reference sequence). This CDR3 is CATSRDSVLAGVNEQFF.

The chain has TRBV7-9 and TRBJ1-1. The CDR3 has 15 amino acids. Germline V lookup: CDR1 SEHNR, CDR2 FQNEAQ (reference sequence). CDR3 region: CASSLVQWMNTEAFF.

This clonotype shows up as medium-sized by frequency. The chain uses TRBV12-3 or TRBV12-4 and TRBJ2-3; the D gene TCRdb calls, TRBD1, cannot be checked with no DNA. The CDR3 covers 15 residues. The CDR3 region is CASSWMGGLGDTQYF.

J is TRBJ2-7 and V is TRBV4-2; as DNA is missing, the TRBD1 call by TCRdb cannot be tested. CDR3 size: 15 residues. CDR1 LGHNA and CDR2 YNFKEQ come from the germline V gene. CDR3 residues: CASSTRDGEGDEQYF.

The J gene is TRBJ2-7, the V gene TRBV7-9. The CDR3 is made up of 12 amino acids. Looked up from germline, CDR1 is SEHNR and CDR2 is FQNEAQ (reference sequence). CDR3 in amino acids: CASSQGDLEQYF.

V and J are TRBV5-1 and TRBJ2-1; TCRdb picks TRBD2, but there is no DNA to check that call. The CDR3 covers 15 residues. CDR1 is SGHRS, CDR2 YFSETQ, per germline. The CDR3 loop is CASSLGSGVGNEQFF. Looking up the rest from reference TRBV5-1 and TRBJ2-1 gives the full variable domain: KAGVTQTPRYLIKTRGQQVTLSCSPISGHRSVSWYQQTPGQGLQFLFEYFSETQRNKGNFPGRFSGRQFSNSRSEMNVSTLELGDSALYLCASSLGSGVGNEQFFGPGTRLTVL.

The chain is built from TRBV29-1 and TRBJ2-2; with no DNA, the TCRdb D assignment of TRBD1 cannot be verified. Per germline, CDR1 SQVTM and CDR2 ANQGSEA. There are 14 residues in the CDR3. The CDR3 is CSALRTGGTGELFF.

The CDR3 reads CASSSLAGGLVLFF. This rearrangement joins TRBV11-2 to TRBJ2-1; TCRdb's D call of TRBD2 is untestable without DNA. Germline CDR1 SGHAT, CDR2 FQNNGV. The CDR3 has 14 amino acids.

The chain combines TRBV29-1 with TRBJ2-1; TCRdb's assignment of TRBD1 cannot be checked, as there is no DNA. The germline V gene has CDR1 SQVTM and CDR2 ANQGSEA. The CDR3 contains 14 residues. The CDR3 sequence: CSAGGARRYNEQFF.

V gene TRBV2 combines with J gene TRBJ2-1; TCRdb lists TRBD2, though no DNA is available to test this call. Germline V CDR1 and CDR2: SNHLY, FYNNEI. The CDR3 is 11 residues long. This CDR3 is CASSAAGHEFF.

Considering frequency, this clonotype is medium-sized (0.01 to 0.1%). The chain uses TRBV29-1 and TRBJ2-1; lacking DNA, the TRBD2 call made by TCRdb goes unchecked. The CDR3 loop spans 13 amino acids. Germline CDR1 SQVTM, CDR2 ANQGSEA. The chain's CDR3 is CSVLAGGWDEQFF.

The chain employs TRBV29-1 and TRBJ2-1; TCRdb designates TRBD2, a call that cannot be tested without DNA. Germline V lookup: CDR1 SQVTM, CDR2 ANQGSEA. The CDR3 has 16 residues. The CDR3: CSVGTSGSRSYNEQFF.

The gene calls are TRBV29-1 and TRBJ1-2; with no DNA, the TCRdb D assignment of TRBD1 cannot be verified. Germline-derived CDR1 and CDR2 are SQVTM and ANQGSEA. This CDR3 has 12 amino acids. Here the CDR3 reads CSVPGFGYGYTF.

The genes are TRBV11-3 and TRBJ2-1; there is no DNA to check the TCRdb D call of TRBD1. The germline CDR1 and CDR2 sequences are SGHNT and YENEEA. This CDR3 spans 15 amino acids. The CDR3 loop reads CASSPTGLTYNEQFF.

The rearrangement joins TRBV16 to TRBJ1-1. CDR3 length: 14 amino acids. CDR1 KGHSY and CDR2 FQNENV come from the germline V gene. Here the CDR3 reads CASSQYQENTEAFF.

Judged by frequency, this clonotype is medium-sized (0.01 to 0.1%). V gene TRBV7-2 combines with J gene TRBJ2-1. Germline lookup yields CDR1 SGHTA and CDR2 FQGNSA. This CDR3 comprises 12 residues. Here the CDR3 reads CASSSQNNEQFF.